These T cell receptor beta chains were read from a single sample in a study of blood T cell repertoires in COVID-19. Clones were sequenced by immunoSEQ multiplex PCR, and TCRdb holds only the in-frame ones, with some missing. The table has more than 200,000 clones, 75% to 85% seen once. The specimen was PBMCs or T cells enriched from blood (not recorded which). Receptors were obtained from a man aged 25-45 years with acute COVID-19. The CDR3 runs from the conserved cysteine through the conserved F or W. D genes are given only for firm matches. Not every row has a clone size; where given, it reads once, few, many or a size class.

>-|TRBJ1-1|TRBV2|few
TGTGCCAGCAGTGCCCGGGGGGGGCTGGGGGACACTGAAGCTTTCTTT
CASSARGGLGDTEAFF
>TRBD2|TRBJ2-7|TRBV7-2|-
TGTGCCAGCAGCTCCGGGACTACCCCCTACGAGCAGTACTTC
CASSSGTTPYEQYF
>-|TRBJ2-5|TRBV21-1|-
TGTGCCAGCAGCAAAATCTCCCTATCTGGGCTAGCGGGGGAGTTGGAGACCCAGTACTTC
CASSKISLSGLAGELETQYF
>TRBD2|TRBJ2-3|TRBV11-2|-
TGTGCCAGCAGCTTTGATAGCGGGGAGAGGGATACGCAGTATTTT
CASSFDSGERDTQYF
>-|TRBJ2-6|TRBV27|-
TGTGCCAGCAGTTCAGGGCAATTCAACTCTGGGGCCAACGTCCTGACTTTC
CASSSGQFNSGANVLTF
>TRBD2|TRBJ2-1|TRBV6-5|-
TGTGCCAGCAGGTATAGCGGGGGGCCGCACAATGAGCAGTTCTTC
CASRYSGGPHNEQFF
>-|TRBJ1-5|TRBV28|once
TGTGCCAGCAGTTTACCGACCTGGGGCACCAGGCAGCCCCAGCATTTT
CASSLPTWGTRQPQHF
>TRBD1|TRBJ1-2|TRBV29-1|-
TGCAGCGTTTCGGTAACAGGGGAAGGCTACACCTTC
CSVSVTGEGYTF
>-|TRBJ1-6|TRBV5-5|-
TGTGCCAGCAGCTTGGCCCCCCCAGGGCACTCCGGATCACCCCTCCACTTT
CASSLAPPGHSGSPLHF
>TRBD2|TRBJ2-1|TRBV7-2|-
TGTGCCAGCAGCTTAATGAGCGGGGGAAACAATGAGCAGTTCTTC
CASSLMSGGNNEQFF
>-|TRBJ1-2|TRBV25-1|-
TGTGCCAGCACAAGGGGGTATGGCTACACCTTC
CASTRGYGYTF
>-|TRBJ1-4|TRBV30|-
TGTGCCTGGAGTGTTCGGGGGGGTGAAAAACTGTTTTTT
CAWSVRGGEKLFF
>-|TRBJ1-2|TRBV5-4|-
TGTGCCAGCAGCTTGGAAGGTGGGGGGAGTTATGGCTACACCTTC
CASSLEGGGSYGYTF
>TRBD1|TRBJ1-6|TRBV5-6|-
TGTGCCAGCAGCTCGGGACAGGGGGCATCACCCCTCCACTTT
CASSSGQGASPLHF
>TRBD1|TRBJ2-3|TRBV10-1|-
TGCGCCAGCAGCGCCGAAGTGGGACAGCGTACAGATACGCAGTATTTT
CASSAEVGQRTDTQYF
>TRBD1|TRBJ1-2|TRBV9|-
TGTGCCAGCAGCGTAGTTCATGGTGGGACAGAAAGGACCTATGGCTACACCTTC
CASSVVHGGTERTYGYTF
>-|TRBJ2-7|TRBV5-1|-
TGCGCCAGCAGCTTAGGAGGGGGCATTCTCCACGAGCAGTACTTC
CASSLGGGILHEQYF
>-|TRBJ1-4|TRBV7-9|-
TGTGCCAGCAGCTTAGGAAGGACTCCTGAAGAAAAACTGTTTTTT
CASSLGRTPEEKLFF
>-|TRBJ1-1|TRBV12-3/TRBV12-4|-
TGTGCCAGCAGTTTGAGGGCGGGGACTGAAGCTTTCTTT
CASSLRAGTEAFF
>TRBD1|TRBJ2-2|TRBV24-1|-
TGTGCCACCAGTGACGCTGGGACAGGGACCACCGGGGAGCTGTTTTTT
CATSDAGTGTTGELFF
>-|TRBJ2-3|TRBV6-2/TRBV6-3|-
TGTGCCAGCAGTTACGTCCGAGGAGGCACAGATACGCAGTATTTT
CASSYVRGGTDTQYF
>-|TRBJ2-5|TRBV23-1|-
TGCGCCAGCAGTCCCTTGGTCCGGGAAGGCCAAGAGACCCAGTACTTC
CASSPLVREGQETQYF
>TRBD1|TRBJ1-6|TRBV9|-
TGTGCCAGCAGCGTAGCGGGGACAGGAGGTTCACCCCTCCACTTT
CASSVAGTGGSPLHF
>TRBD1|TRBJ2-5|TRBV12-5|-
TGTGCTAGTGGTTGGGTTGTTGGGACAGGGGGATTCGGTCAAGAGACCCAGTACTTC
CASGWVVGTGGFGQETQYF
>TRBD1|TRBJ2-5|TRBV28|-
TGTGCCAGCAGCCCTGGGGACAGGGGAGAGACCCAGTACTTC
CASSPGDRGETQYF
>-|TRBJ1-3|TRBV29-1|-
TGCAGCGTTGGGGACAGAAACACCATATATTTT
CSVGDRNTIYF
>-|TRBJ1-2|TRBV7-9|once
TGTGCCAGCAGCTTAAGTAGAGGGCTGGACTATGGCTACACCTTC
CASSLSRGLDYGYTF
>-|TRBJ1-5|TRBV7-9|-
TGTGCCAGCAGCTTAGATCAGGTTCAGCCCCAGCATTTT
CASSLDQVQPQHF
>-|TRBJ2-5|TRBV24-1|-
TGTGCCACCGGGCAGAACCAAGAGACCCAGTACTTC
CATGQNQETQYF
>-|TRBJ1-2|TRBV5-7|once
TGTGCCAGCAGACCAGGGCACGGCTACACCTTC
CASRPGHGYTF
>-|TRBJ1-2|TRBV9|once
TGTGCCAGCAGCGTAGTGGAGGGCTACACCTTC
CASSVVEGYTF